These 28 T cell receptor beta chains were sequenced from one sample in a study of blood T cell repertoires in COVID-19. Method: immunoSEQ multiplex PCR; TCRdb's copy keeps in-frame clones and lacks some. Seen here are about 300,000 clones, around 90% observed once, and the top ten hold 1.1%. Material for sequencing was PBMCs or T cells enriched from blood (not recorded which). All receptors come from a woman under 40 who had recovered from COVID-19.

The CDR3 DNA sequence: TGTGCCAGCAGGGGACTAGCGGGAGGCACTGGGACAGATACGCAGTATTTT. It translates to CASRGLAGGTGTDTQYF. V usage is TRBV27 and J usage is TRBJ2-3; 15 bases match TRBD2. This CDR3 has 17 amino acids. CDR1 is MNHEY, CDR2 SMNVEV, per germline (reference sequence). The V segment lost 6 bases and the J segment 3 bases; nucleotides outside the gene matches: 7.

This chain joins TRBV28 and TRBJ2-7, with 12 bases aligning to TRBD2. CDR1 MDHEN and CDR2 SYDVKM come from the germline V gene. The CDR3 extends over 15 amino acids. J gave up 1 base and V 4 bases, and 2 bases lay outside the gene matches. CDR3 sequence (DNA): TGTGCCAGCAGTTGGACTAGCGGGAATTCCTACGAGCAGTACTTC. As protein: CASSWTSGNSYEQYF. The full variable domain, in which reference TRBV28 and TRBJ2-7 provide the parts outside the CDR3, is DVKVTQSSRYLVKRTGEKVFLECVQDMDHENMFWYRQDPGLGLRLIYFSYDVKMKEKGDIPEGYSVSREKKERFSLILESASTNQTSMYLCASSWTSGNSYEQYFGPGTRLTVT.

V usage is TRBV11-2 and J usage is TRBJ1-2; D is unclear. Germline V lookup: CDR1 SGHAT, CDR2 FQNNGV. There are 13 residues in the CDR3. Trimming took 2 bases from V and 8 from J, leaving 12 bases between them. For the CDR3, the DNA is TGTGCCAGCAGCTTATGGGAGGGAACGGGCTACACCTTC. Translated, it gives CASSLWEGTGYTF.

This clone has a single count. The V call is TRBV6-5, the J call TRBJ1-5, with a possible D match to TRBD1 (6 bases). Germline lookup yields CDR1 MNHEY and CDR2 SVGAGI. The CDR3 length is 14 residues. V gave up 6 bases and J gave up 5 bases, with 14 bases separating them. The CDR3 DNA sequence: TGTGCCAGCAGACAGAGACAGGTGGATCAGCCCCAGCATTTT. Its protein is CASRQRQVDQPQHF.

The chain is built from TRBV5-1 and TRBJ1-4, with 7 bases that match TRBD1. This CDR3 spans 14 amino acids. Per the germline V gene, CDR1 is SGHRS and CDR2 is YFSETQ. V gave up 0 bases and J gave up 6 bases; unmatched junction bases: 2. This chain's CDR3 is CASSLGQGDEKLFF. As DNA, the CDR3 is TGCGCCAGCAGCTTGGGACAGGGCGATGAAAAACTGTTTTTT.

The chain employs TRBV28 and TRBJ2-5, with TRBD2 matching 8 bases. Germline trimming cut 3 bases from V and 5 bases from J; bases unmatched to any gene: 5. Germline CDR1 and CDR2: MDHEN and SYDVKM. The CDR3 sequence is 14 residues long. Here the CDR3 reads CASSFSGGRETQYF. The CDR3 bases are TGTGCCAGCAGTTTCAGCGGGGGTCGGGAGACCCAGTACTTC.

The J gene is TRBJ2-1, the V gene TRBV5-1; 7 bases map to TRBD2. The CDR3 loop spans 15 amino acids. The ends lost 0 bases at V and 7 bases at J; junction bases unmatched: 7. Germline CDR1 SGHRS, CDR2 YFSETQ. The CDR3 is CASSLVAGVLNEQFF. The CDR3 DNA reads TGCGCCAGCAGCTTGGTTGCGGGAGTTCTAAATGAGCAGTTCTTC. Together with reference TRBV5-1 and TRBJ2-1, the CDR3 gives the full variable domain: KAGVTQTPRYLIKTRGQQVTLSCSPISGHRSVSWYQQTPGQGLQFLFEYFSETQRNKGNFPGRFSGRQFSNSRSEMNVSTLELGDSALYLCASSLVAGVLNEQFFGPGTRLTVL.

The V and J genes are TRBV19 and TRBJ2-1; maybe TRBD2 (6 bases). CDR1 and CDR2 (germline): LNHDA, SQIVND (reference sequence). The CDR3 loop spans 14 amino acids. Trimming cost V 4 bases and J 9 bases, with 16 bases left between them. CDR3 residues: CASSTLAPLLEQFF. The CDR3 nucleotides read TGTGCCAGTAGTACCCTAGCGCCCCTGCTTGAGCAGTTCTTC.

The V gene is TRBV27, the J gene TRBJ1-6; 9 bases line up with TRBD1. Germline loops: CDR1 MNHEY, CDR2 SMNVEV (reference sequence). The CDR3 length is 15 residues. With V trimmed by 2 bases and J by 5 bases, 1 base remained unmatched. DNA for the CDR3: TGTGCCAGCAGTTTACGGGACAGGGATAATTCACCCCTCCACTTT. As protein: CASSLRDRDNSPLHF.

The V call is TRBV4-3, the J call TRBJ1-6, with D hard to call. V lost 0 bases, J lost 6 bases, and 6 bases lay in between. CDR3 length: 14 amino acids. Looked up from germline, CDR1 is LGHNA and CDR2 is YSLEER. This chain's CDR3 is CASSQDLFNSPLHF. The CDR3 DNA reads as TGCGCCAGCAGCCAAGATCTCTTTAATTCACCCCTCCACTTT.

This chain connects TRBV5-4 to TRBJ1-1, with a tentative D call TRBD1 (6 bases). Germline V gene sequence: CDR1 SGHNT, CDR2 YYREEE (reference sequence). CDR3 length: 15 amino acids. Trimming removed 4 bases from V and 2 bases from J, with 15 bases in between. The CDR3, as DNA: TGTGCCAGCAGCGATAAACAGGGCGGAAACACTGAAGCTTTCTTT. This sequence encodes CASSDKQGGNTEAFF.

V and J are TRBV3-1 (or the pseudogene TRBV3-2) and TRBJ2-7; D is undetermined. CDR3 length: 12 amino acids. The V gene's germline CDR1 is LGHDT and CDR2 YNNKEL (reference sequence). Trimming took 0 bases from V and 9 from J, leaving 9 bases between them. The CDR3 here is CASSQEIRRQYF. CDR3 nucleotide sequence: TGTGCCAGCAGCCAAGAAATTCGTCGGCAGTACTTC.

The table lists this clone with a few counts. Other DNA sequences from this sample encode an identical CDR3 as well. The J gene is TRBJ2-7, the V gene TRBV5-1, with D hard to call. This CDR3 region has 12 residues. Between the trimmed V and J ends, which lost 0 bases and 2 bases, there was a span of 3 bases. CDR1 is SGHRS and CDR2 is YFSETQ in the germline V gene. The CDR3 DNA reads TGCGCCAGCAGCTTGGACACCTACGAGCAGTACTTC. This sequence encodes CASSLDTYEQYF.

The CDR3 nucleotides read TGTGCCAGCAGCCAACAGGGGGTAGGTGAGCAGTTCTTC. This encodes CASSQQGVGEQFF. J is TRBJ2-1 and V is TRBV14, with 7 bases fitting TRBD1. The V and J ends lost 2 bases and 9 bases, in that order; junction bases with no gene match: 4. The CDR3 is 13 residues long. Germline CDR1 reads SGHDN; CDR2 reads FVKESK.

The chain employs TRBV20-1 and TRBJ2-2; D remains unclear. The length of the CDR3 is 11 residues. Deletions cut 5 bases from V and 6 bases from J, with 7 bases between. Germline V lookup: CDR1 DFQATT, CDR2 SNEGSKA (reference sequence). This CDR3 is CSAYQSGELFF. Here the CDR3 DNA reads TGCAGTGCTTACCAGTCCGGGGAGCTGTTTTTT.

The CDR3 DNA reads as TGTGCCAGCAGTAGAGCTTCGACAGGGAACTACGAGCAGTACTTC. It translates to CASSRASTGNYEQYF. This chain uses TRBV28 with TRBJ2-7, with 7 bases that match TRBD1. The CDR3 consists of 15 residues. Germline V CDR1 and CDR2: MDHEN, SYDVKM. The V segment lost 5 bases and the J segment 3 bases; nucleotides outside the gene matches: 10.

This clone was recorded only once. In nucleotides, the CDR3 is TGTGCCAGCAGCTCATCGACTAGCGGCCCTTTCGGGGAGCTGTTTTTT. It translates to CASSSSTSGPFGELFF. V and J are TRBV11-3 and TRBJ2-2; 9 bases agree with TRBD2. Per the germline V gene, CDR1 is SGHNT and CDR2 is YENEEA. The CDR3 totals 16 residues. After removal of 4 bases from V and 7 bases from J, the junction contained 10 bases not matched to a gene.

The gene calls are TRBV5-4 and TRBJ2-2, with D tentatively TRBD1 (6 bases). This CDR3 contains 16 residues. V dropped 0 bases and J dropped 7 bases, with 16 bases sitting between them. The V gene's germline CDR1 is SGHNT and CDR2 YYREEE (reference sequence). In DNA form, the CDR3 reads TGTGCCAGCAGCTTGGAACAGGGTCTTTGGGGCGGGGAGCTGTTTTTT. Translation gives CASSLEQGLWGGELFF.

The chain links TRBV15 to TRBJ2-1; 11 positions match TRBD2. From germline, CDR1 is LNHNV and CDR2 YYDKDF (reference sequence). The CDR3 runs to 15 residues. With V trimmed by 0 bases and J by 8 bases, 3 bases remained unmatched. CDR3 DNA sequence: TGTGCCACCAGCAGAGAGACTAGCGGGATCCATGAGCAGTTCTTC. It codes for CATSRETSGIHEQFF.

The rearrangement uses TRBV28 and TRBJ2-2; D may be TRBD1 (5 bases). CDR3 length: 14 residues. Trimming removed 8 bases from V and 2 bases from J, with 12 bases in between. Germline lookup yields CDR1 MDHEN and CDR2 SYDVKM. This chain's CDR3 is CASQRQFNTGELFF. The CDR3 DNA sequence: TGTGCCAGCCAAAGACAGTTTAACACCGGGGAGCTGTTTTTT.

CDR3 coding DNA: TGTGCCAGTAGAAATTCGGGACTAGTGGGGGATACGCAGTATTTT. It translates to CASRNSGLVGDTQYF. The rearrangement uses TRBV19 and TRBJ2-3; TRBD2 agrees at 8 bases. The CDR3 length is 15 residues. Germline loops: CDR1 LNHDA, CDR2 SQIVND (reference sequence). Unmatched junction bases numbered 11, after V lost 6 bases and J lost 6 bases.

This sequence joins TRBV5-4 and TRBJ1-2; a weak D match, TRBD1 (6 bases). This CDR3 contains 14 residues. The germline V gene has CDR1 SGHNT and CDR2 YYREEE (reference sequence). The V and J ends lost 4 bases and 0 bases respectively, with 10 bases between them. The CDR3 nucleotides are TGTGCCAGCAGCAACCCAGGGGCTAACTATGGCTACACCTTC. Protein sequence: CASSNPGANYGYTF.

The CDR3 protein is CASSLPGTGGSDTQYF. The DNA of the CDR3 is TGTGCCAGCAGTTTGCCCGGGACAGGGGGATCAGATACGCAGTATTTT. The chain carries TRBV28 and TRBJ2-3; TRBD1 matches 11 bases. The ends lost 3 bases at V and 4 bases at J; junction bases unmatched: 6. Germline CDR1 and CDR2: MDHEN and SYDVKM. The CDR3 has 16 amino acids.

V and J are TRBV19 and TRBJ1-2, with TRBD1 as a possible D gene (6 bases). The V end was cut by 6 bases, the J end by 1 base, with 15 bases between. This CDR3 contains 15 residues. CDR1 and CDR2 from the germline V gene are LNHDA and SQIVND (reference sequence). CDR3 amino acids: CASSPETGLNYGYTF. CDR3 DNA sequence: TGTGCCAGTAGCCCAGAGACAGGACTTAACTATGGCTACACCTTC.

The chain joins TRBV7-9 to TRBJ2-7; 7 bases align to TRBD1. V was pared by 3 bases and J by 12 bases, with 14 bases of the junction left unmatched. This CDR3 contains 14 residues. The germline CDR1 and CDR2 sequences are SEHNR and FQNEAQ (reference sequence). In nucleotides, the CDR3 is TGTGCCAGCAGCTTGGAAGGGGGCAACCCCTCGAGGTACTTC. This translates into CASSLEGGNPSRYF.

This chain uses TRBV7-9 with TRBJ2-2, with unresolved D. Per the germline V gene, CDR1 is SEHNR and CDR2 is FQNEAQ (reference sequence). There are 14 residues in the CDR3. The V end was cut by 5 bases, the J end by 1 base, with 8 bases between. CDR3 DNA sequence: TGTGCCAGCAGCCTCACAGTGAACACCGGGGAGCTGTTTTTT. It specifies CASSLTVNTGELFF.

The chain is built from TRBV7-2 and TRBJ1-2, with 10 bases identical to TRBD1. The length of the CDR3 is 16 residues. Germline lookup yields CDR1 SGHTA and CDR2 FQGNSA. V was clipped by 0 bases and J by 4 bases; unmatched bases: 5. Here the CDR3 reads CASSLAPGQGTYGYTF. The CDR3 DNA reads as TGTGCCAGCAGCTTAGCCCCGGGACAGGGGACCTATGGCTACACCTTC.

The J gene is TRBJ2-5, the V gene TRBV5-5; D gene unclear. Germline V gene lookup returns CDR1 SGHKS and CDR2 YYEKEE (reference sequence). This CDR3 is built from 13 residues. The V end lost 6 bases, the J end lost 1 base, and 10 bases lay between the germline ends. In nucleotides, the CDR3 is TGTGCCAGCACCTTTCCTTCCCAAGAGACCCAGTACTTC. This sequence encodes CASTFPSQETQYF.